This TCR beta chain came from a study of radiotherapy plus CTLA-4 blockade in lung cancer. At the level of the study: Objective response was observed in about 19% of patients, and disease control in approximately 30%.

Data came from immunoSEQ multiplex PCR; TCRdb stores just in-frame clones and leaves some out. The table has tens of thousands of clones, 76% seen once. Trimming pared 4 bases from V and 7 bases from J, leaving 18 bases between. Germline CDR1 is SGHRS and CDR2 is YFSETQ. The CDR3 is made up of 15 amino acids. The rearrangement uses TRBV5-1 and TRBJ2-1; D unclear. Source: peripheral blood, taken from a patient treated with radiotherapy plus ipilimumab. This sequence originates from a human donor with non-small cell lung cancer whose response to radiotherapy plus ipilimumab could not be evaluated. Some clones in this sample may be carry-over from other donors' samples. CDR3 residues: CASSPTRGDFNEQFF. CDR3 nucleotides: TGCGCCAGCAGCCCAACCCGCGGCGACTTTAATGAGCAGTTCTTC. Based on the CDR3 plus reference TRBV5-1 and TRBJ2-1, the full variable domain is KAGVTQTPRYLIKTRGQQVTLSCSPISGHRSVSWYQQTPGQGLQFLFEYFSETQRNKGNFPGRFSGRQFSNSRSEMNVSTLELGDSALYLCASSPTRGDFNEQFFGPGTRLTVL.